These T cell receptor beta chains were read from a single sample in a study of breast tumors, draining lymph nodes, adjacent tissues. TCRdb used MiXCR to reprocess the multiplex PCR reads, holding one entry per CDR3 protein. This table has some 100,000 distinct CDR3 sequences, 21% appearing once. The sequencing input was axillary lymph node tissue. These receptors originate from a female donor with breast cancer. Some clones in this sample may be carry-over from other donors' samples. The CDR3 runs from the conserved cysteine through the conserved F or W. D genes are given only for firm matches. The listing skips clone size in some rows; elsewhere it reads once, few, many or a size class.

size	J	V	D	CDR3	DNA
NA	TRBJ1-4	TRBV19	NA	CASSISVWRGEGKLFF	TGTGCCAGTAGTATCAGTGTTTGGAGGGGCGAGGGAAAACTGTTTTTT
many	TRBJ1-6	TRBV9	NA	CASSVAPLNSPLHF	TGTGCCAGCAGCGTAGCCCCGTTAAATTCACCCCTCCACTTT
few	TRBJ1-2	TRBV18	NA	CATSRGSSYGYTF	TGTGCCACTTCGAGAGGTTCTAGCTATGGCTACACCTTC
many	TRBJ1-2	TRBV6-1	NA	CASTIYSYGYTF	TGTGCCAGCACGATATACTCCTATGGCTACACCTTC
NA	TRBJ2-6	TRBV30	NA	CAWRANGGANVLTF	TGTGCCTGGAGAGCGAACGGTGGGGCCAACGTCCTGACTTTC
many	TRBJ2-5	TRBV10-2	NA	CASSESWRETQYF	TGCGCCAGCAGTGAGTCGTGGCGGGAGACCCAGTACTTC
many	TRBJ2-7	TRBV6-1	TRBD1	CASSAERTGRGYEQYF	TGTGCCAGCAGTGCCGAACGGACAGGAAGGGGATACGAGCAGTACTTC
NA	TRBJ1-5	TRBV6-6	NA	CASERGGGAYSNQPQHF	TGTGCCAGCGAAAGAGGGGGGGGGGCCTATAGCAATCAGCCCCAGCATTTT
many	TRBJ1-2	TRBV28	NA	CASSLRNYGYTF	TGTGCCAGCAGTTTAAGGAACTATGGCTACACCTTC
many	TRBJ2-2	TRBV29-1	NA	CSVGRVGELFF	TGCAGCGTTGGTAGGGTCGGGGAGCTGTTTTTT
many	TRBJ2-3	TRBV9	NA	CASSVGGGLDTQYF	TGTGCCAGCAGCGTAGGTGGGGGGCTGGATACGCAGTATTTT
many	TRBJ1-3	TRBV6-7	NA	CAVAGLHAENTIYF	TGTGCCGTCGCCGGGCTCCATGCGGAAAACACCATATATTTT
many	TRBJ2-1	TRBV10-3	NA	CAISEGNEQFF	TGTGCCATCAGTGAAGGCAATGAGCAGTTCTTC
NA	TRBJ1-1	TRBV2	NA	CASSVGKGNTEAFF	TGTGCCAGCAGTGTTGGGAAGGGGAACACTGAAGCTTTCTTT
many	TRBJ1-2	TRBV11-2	TRBD1	CASSAGTGGYGYTF	TGTGCCAGCAGTGCCGGGACAGGGGGATATGGCTACACCTTC
many	TRBJ1-3	TRBV5-8	NA	CASSPAFSGNTIYF	TGTGCCAGCAGCCCGGCTTTCTCTGGAAACACCATATATTTT
NA	TRBJ1-1	TRBV5-1	NA	CASRKVTGGAEAFF	TGCGCCAGCAGAAAAGTCACAGGCGGGGCTGAAGCTTTCTTT
many	TRBJ2-3	TRBV9	NA	CASSVRGFGADTQYF	TGTGCCAGCAGCGTGAGAGGGTTTGGGGCAGATACGCAGTATTTT
many	TRBJ1-2	TRBV3-1	NA	CASSQGPRNDRGYGYTF	TGTGCCAGCAGCCAAGGGCCCAGGAACGATCGGGGCTATGGCTACACCTTC
many	TRBJ1-2	TRBV24-1	TRBD1	CATSSANRQGESYGYTF	TGTGCCACCAGTTCCGCGAACAGGCAGGGGGAGAGCTATGGCTACACCTTC
many	TRBJ1-5	TRBV10-3	NA	CAISGGGHDSNQPQHF	TGTGCCATCAGTGGGGGGGGACACGATAGCAATCAGCCCCAGCATTTT
many	TRBJ2-7	TRBV6-1	NA	CASSEAEAGTPYEQYF	TGTGCCAGCAGTGAAGCCGAGGCAGGGACCCCCTACGAGCAGTACTTC
NA	TRBJ2-3	TRBV20-1	NA	CSAKVARGTDTQYF	TGCAGTGCTAAGGTAGCGAGAGGCACAGATACGCAGTATTTT
many	TRBJ2-1	TRBV5-8	NA	CIGSRFPYNEQFF	TGTATAGGCTCTCGGTTCCCATACAATGAGCAGTTCTTC
many	TRBJ1-4	TRBV19	NA	CASSIDRDRPNEKLFF	TGTGCCAGTAGTATAGATCGCGACAGACCTAATGAAAAACTGTTTTTT
NA	TRBJ1-1	TRBV5-5	NA	CASSFLGREAFF	TGTGCCAGCAGCTTTTTGGGTAGAGAAGCTTTCTTT
NA	TRBJ2-1	TRBV2	TRBD2	CAILFPGGGDEQFF	TGTGCCATCCTCTTCCCGGGAGGAGGGGATGAGCAGTTCTTC